The next 28 T cell receptor beta chains were all read from a single sample in a study of T cell responses to AZD1222 COVID-19 vaccine. TCRdb's table, derived via immunoSEQ multiplex PCR, lists solely in-frame clones and lacks some. The table has 120,000 or so clones, approximately 92% seen once. Sequencing was performed on peripheral blood, taken 28 days after the second AZD1222 dose. These receptors were obtained from an adult who received the AZD1222 COVID-19 vaccine.

V usage is TRBV24-1 and J usage is TRBJ2-3, with 8 nucleotides matching TRBD2. This CDR3 has 17 residues. Germline trimming cut 0 bases from V and 4 bases from J; bases unmatched to any gene: 8. The germline gives CDR1 KGHDR, CDR2 SFDVKD. The CDR3, as DNA: TGTGCCACCAGTGATTTGCGAGCGGGGGAAGAGTCAGATACGCAGTATTTT. Amino acid sequence: CATSDLRAGEESDTQYF.

The rearrangement links TRBV29-1 to TRBJ2-3; the D gene is possibly TRBD2 (6 bases). Germline values: CDR1 SQVTM, CDR2 ANQGSEA. Trimming shortened V by 3 bases and J by 0 bases, and 10 bases separated the two germline ends. CDR3 length equals 14 residues. Here the CDR3 DNA reads TGCAGCGTTGAGCGGGGTACAAGCACAGATACGCAGTATTTT. Protein product: CSVERGTSTDTQYF.

The chain combines TRBV11-2 with TRBJ1-1, with D possibly being TRBD1 (5 bases). Germline V lookup: CDR1 SGHAT, CDR2 FQNNGV. CDR3 length equals 16 residues. Trimming stripped 1 base from V and 6 bases from J, with 18 bases between. CDR3 protein: CASSLATGGGIAEAFF. CDR3 coding DNA: TGTGCCAGCAGCTTAGCCACCGGGGGAGGGATCGCTGAAGCTTTCTTT.

This clone came up a few times. This chain uses TRBV2 with TRBJ2-2, with D unresolved. The CDR3 has 12 amino acids. V was clipped by 6 bases and J by 2 bases, with 4 bases between them. Germline V gene lookup returns CDR1 SNHLY and CDR2 FYNNEI. Here the CDR3 DNA reads TGTGCCAGCAGGGTCAACACCGGGGAGCTGTTTTTT. It encodes CASRVNTGELFF.

The V and J genes are TRBV11-2 and TRBJ2-5, with no clear D. V lost 4 bases and J lost 0, with 9 bases in between. From germline, CDR1 is SGHAT and CDR2 FQNNGV. The CDR3 is made up of 14 amino acids. The DNA for the CDR3 is TGTGCCAGCAGCTCGTCCTCCCACCAAGAGACCCAGTACTTC. Amino acids: CASSSSSHQETQYF.

The V call is TRBV6-5, the J call TRBJ1-6, with TRBD1 matching 10 bases. The CDR3 is 14 amino acids. Germline assignment: CDR1 MNHEY and CDR2 SVGAGI. J was trimmed by 14 bases and V by 6 bases; bases with no gene match: 10. The CDR3 region has the DNA TGTGCCAGCAGAGGGGACAGGGGAAGCGGAACCCTCCACTTT. This translates into CASRGDRGSGTLHF.

CDR3 sequence: CASSQVSGLTTYEQYF. In DNA form, the CDR3 reads TGTGCCAGCAGCCAAGTATCAGGCCTAACTACTTACGAGCAGTACTTC. The chain uses TRBV3-1 (or the pseudogene TRBV3-2) and TRBJ2-7; D not resolved. Trimming left V 1 base short and J 4 bases short, with 17 bases between. CDR1 LGHDT and CDR2 YNNKEL come from the germline V gene (reference sequence). The CDR3 covers 16 residues.

J is TRBJ1-5 and V is TRBV7-9; TRBD1 matches 7 bases. Germline V gene sequence: CDR1 SEHNR, CDR2 FQNEAQ (reference sequence). CDR3 size: 13 residues. V shed 4 bases, J shed 7 bases, and the junction held 4 bases outside the gene matches. CDR3 in amino acids: CASSSGGDQPQHF. The DNA for the CDR3 is TGTGCCAGCAGCTCAGGGGGTGACCAGCCCCAGCATTTT.

The genes are TRBV19 and TRBJ2-5; 11 nucleotides agree with TRBD2. The CDR3 consists of 16 residues. Trimming took 4 bases from V and 1 from J; bases not matched to a gene: 5. Germline assignment: CDR1 LNHDA and CDR2 SQIVND (reference sequence). CDR3: CASSKGLAVTQETQYF. DNA for the CDR3: TGTGCCAGTAGTAAGGGACTAGCGGTAACCCAAGAGACCCAGTACTTC.

J is TRBJ2-4 and V is TRBV28; 9 bases align to TRBD2. J gave up 6 bases and V 1 base, and 13 bases lay outside the gene matches. Germline assignment: CDR1 MDHEN and CDR2 SYDVKM. The length of the CDR3 is 18 residues. CDR3 sequence reads: CASSLFYLGREGRNIQYF. The CDR3 nucleotides are TGTGCCAGCAGTTTATTCTATCTCGGGCGGGAGGGGAGAAACATTCAGTACTTC.

The J gene is TRBJ1-2, the V gene TRBV5-1, with 7 bases lining up with TRBD1. This CDR3 has 14 amino acids. V lost 4 bases to trimming and J lost 4 bases; unmatched junction nucleotides: 7. Germline V gene lookup returns CDR1 SGHRS and CDR2 YFSETQ. The CDR3, as DNA: TGCGCCAGCAGCCCCGGACAGGTCGGCTATGGCTACACCTTC. Encoded protein: CASSPGQVGYGYTF.

The V call is TRBV29-1, the J call TRBJ2-2; D remains unclear. There are 14 residues in the CDR3. Germline values: CDR1 SQVTM, CDR2 ANQGSEA. Trimming removed 3 bases at V and 2 bases at J, with 10 bases between. CDR3 region: CSVDGQDNTGELFF. CDR3 sequence (DNA): TGCAGCGTTGATGGCCAGGACAACACCGGGGAGCTGTTTTTT.

A few counts support this clone. The chain combines TRBV7-5 with TRBJ2-2; the table's TRBD2 call for D was not verified on the DNA. TRBV7-5 counts as a pseudogene. CDR3 length equals 18 residues. The CDR3 nucleotides read TGTGCCAGAAGCTTAGTGGAGTATCGGGGAACGGACACCGGGGAGCTGTTTTTT. The encoded protein is CARSLVEYRGTDTGELFF.

The sample holds one count of this clone. At one of its ends the junction is not consistent with the germline gene, which may arise from a read error. V gene TRBV19 combines with J gene TRBJ1-1, with TRBD1 as a possible D gene (6 bases). Germline V gene data show CDR1 as LNHDA and CDR2 as SQIVND (reference sequence). This CDR3 contains 14 residues. The CDR3 protein is CASIIQGLNTEAFF. The CDR3 nucleotides are TGTGCCAGTATTATACAGGGTTTGAACACTGAAGCTTTCTTT.

The rearrangement joins TRBV7-8 to TRBJ2-3; TRBD1 aligns across 11 bases. Per germline, CDR1 SGHVS and CDR2 FQNEAQ. The V gene end was trimmed by 4 bases and the J gene end by 4 bases; junction bases not matched to a gene: 16. The CDR3 covers 19 residues. CDR3 DNA: TGTGCCAGCAGCTCCCCCTCACGCTACGGGACAGGGGGACCAGATACGCAGTATTTT. It codes for CASSSPSRYGTGGPDTQYF.

The gene calls are TRBV14 and TRBJ1-1, with no clear D. Germline lookup yields CDR1 SGHDN and CDR2 FVKESK. V was cut by 4 bases and J by 0 bases, with 3 bases left in between. This CDR3 is built from 12 residues. The CDR3 DNA is TGTGCCAGCAGCCGAATGAACACTGAAGCTTTCTTT. Its translation: CASSRMNTEAFF.

The chain recombines TRBV11-3 with TRBJ2-1, with 11 bases that match TRBD2. Looked up from germline, CDR1 is SGHNT and CDR2 is YENEEA. The V segment lost 4 bases and the J segment 7 bases; nucleotides outside the gene matches: 15. The CDR3 has 18 residues. CDR3 in amino acids: CASSSGKTSGRIKNEQFF. The CDR3 DNA follows: TGTGCCAGCAGCTCTGGAAAAACTAGCGGGAGAATTAAGAATGAGCAGTTCTTC.

V is TRBV24-1 and J is TRBJ2-7, with TRBD1 as a possible D gene (6 bases). From germline, CDR1 is KGHDR and CDR2 SFDVKD. Trimming pared 7 bases from V and 4 bases from J, leaving 25 bases between. This CDR3 contains 17 residues. CDR3 bases: TGTGCCACCAGAGGGGGACCCTTCAGGGCCCACTGGTACGAGCAGTACTTC. This translates into CATRGGPFRAHWYEQYF.

Notes on this clone: Other nucleotide sequences in the sample specify the same CDR3. The chain is built from TRBV27 and TRBJ1-5; D is ambiguous. The V and J ends lost 1 base and 7 bases respectively, with 5 bases between them. Germline V lookup: CDR1 MNHEY, CDR2 SMNVEV (reference sequence). The CDR3 spans 12 residues. The CDR3 loop reads CASSLLGQPQHF. DNA of the CDR3: TGTGCCAGCAGTTTATTGGGACAGCCCCAGCATTTT.

The J gene is TRBJ2-1, the V gene TRBV15, with TRBD2 identical over 7 bases. This CDR3 spans 15 amino acids. V lost 5 bases to trimming and J lost 8 bases; unmatched junction nucleotides: 12. CDR1 LNHNV and CDR2 YYDKDF come from the germline V gene (reference sequence). The CDR3 loop reads CATSVPFGRGDEQFF. CDR3 bases: TGTGCCACCAGCGTTCCTTTCGGACGGGGGGATGAGCAGTTCTTC. The entire variable domain, with the rest obtained from reference TRBV15 and TRBJ2-1, is as follows: DAMVIQNPRYQVTQFGKPVTLSCSQTLNHNVMYWYQQKSSQAPKLLFHYYDKDFNNEADTPDNFQSRRPNTSFCFLDIRSPGLGDTAMYLCATSVPFGRGDEQFFGPGTRLTVL.

The chain carries TRBV3-1 (or the pseudogene TRBV3-2) and TRBJ2-3, with 13 nucleotides matching TRBD2. The ends lost 5 bases at V and 2 bases at J; junction bases unmatched: 4. CDR1 is LGHDT, CDR2 YNNKEL, per germline (reference sequence). CDR3 size: 16 residues. The CDR3 loop is CASSAGTSGVTDTQYF. The CDR3 DNA is TGTGCCAGCAGCGCCGGGACTAGCGGGGTCACAGATACGCAGTATTTT.

The chain uses TRBV7-9 and TRBJ2-3; 12 positions match TRBD2. The ends lost 4 bases at V and 2 bases at J; junction bases unmatched: 4. CDR3 length: 16 amino acids. The V gene's germline CDR1 is SEHNR and CDR2 FQNEAQ (reference sequence). CDR3 bases: TGTGCCAGCAGCTCGACTAGCGGGAGTCTCACAGATACGCAGTATTTT. Translating it yields CASSSTSGSLTDTQYF. The variable domain in full, completed from reference TRBV7-9 and TRBJ2-3, reads DTGVSQNPRHKITKRGQNVTFRCDPISEHNRLYWYRQTLGQGPEFLTYFQNEAQLEKSRLLSDRFSAERPKGSFSTLEIQRTEQGDSAMYLCASSSTSGSLTDTQYFGPGTRLTVL.

The CDR3 protein is CASTGRTYEQYF. For the CDR3, the DNA is TGTGCCAGCACAGGGCGGACCTACGAGCAGTACTTC. J is TRBJ2-7 and V is TRBV12-3 or TRBV12-4; a weak D match, TRBD1 (5 bases). The length of the CDR3 is 12 residues. Trimming stripped 7 bases from V and 2 bases from J, with 9 bases between.

The chain employs TRBV29-1 and TRBJ2-3; the match to TRBD2 covers 12 bases. With 6 bases clipped from V and 0 bases from J, the junction kept 4 bases outside the gene matches. Germline CDR1 and CDR2: SQVTM and ANQGSEA. The CDR3 has 15 residues. CDR3 in amino acids: CSVDGTSGSTDTQYF. The CDR3 nucleotides read TGCAGCGTGGACGGGACTAGCGGGAGCACAGATACGCAGTATTTT.

Remarks on this clone: This sample includes further DNA sequences coding for the same CDR3. This rearrangement joins TRBV18 to TRBJ1-5; D is undetermined. The CDR3 has 13 amino acids. Trimming shortened V by 3 bases and J by 4 bases, and 7 bases separated the two germline ends. The germline V gene encodes CDR1 KGHSH and CDR2 LQKENI. The CDR3, as DNA: TGTGCCAGCTCACCCGGGCGTAATCAGCCCCAGCATTTT. It specifies CASSPGRNQPQHF.

The chain carries TRBV5-1 and TRBJ1-1; D is undetermined. Trimming removed 1 base at V and 4 bases at J, with 17 bases between. Germline V gene lookup returns CDR1 SGHRS and CDR2 YFSETQ. The CDR3 has 16 residues. The CDR3, as DNA: TGCGCCAGCAGCTTGCCATTAGGTGGGCGGAGCACTGAAGCTTTCTTT. This translates into CASSLPLGGRSTEAFF.

V and J are TRBV28 and TRBJ1-3, with TRBD1 as a possible D gene (6 bases). There are 16 residues in the CDR3. V was cut by 6 bases and J by 3 bases, with 18 bases left in between. Germline-derived CDR1 and CDR2 are MDHEN and SYDVKM. CDR3 nucleotides: TGTGCCAGCAGAAGGGCGGGGGGCAATAGTGGAAACACCATATATTTT. It specifies CASRRAGGNSGNTIYF.

The genes are TRBV7-8 and TRBJ1-4; unclear D gene. Per the germline V gene, CDR1 is SGHVS and CDR2 is FQNEAQ. The CDR3 has 16 residues. Trimming removed 4 bases at V and 2 bases at J, with 14 bases between. CDR3 nucleotides: TGTGCCAGCAGCTCCAACATCGTCGGCACTAATGAAAAACTGTTTTTT. Translated: CASSSNIVGTNEKLFF. Full variable domain (rest looked up from reference TRBV7-8 and TRBJ1-4): GAGVSQSPRYKVAKRGQDVALRCDPISGHVSLFWYQQALGQGPEFLTYFQNEAQLDKSGLPSDRFFAERPEGSVSTLKIQRTQQEDSAVYLCASSSNIVGTNEKLFFGSGTQLSVL.